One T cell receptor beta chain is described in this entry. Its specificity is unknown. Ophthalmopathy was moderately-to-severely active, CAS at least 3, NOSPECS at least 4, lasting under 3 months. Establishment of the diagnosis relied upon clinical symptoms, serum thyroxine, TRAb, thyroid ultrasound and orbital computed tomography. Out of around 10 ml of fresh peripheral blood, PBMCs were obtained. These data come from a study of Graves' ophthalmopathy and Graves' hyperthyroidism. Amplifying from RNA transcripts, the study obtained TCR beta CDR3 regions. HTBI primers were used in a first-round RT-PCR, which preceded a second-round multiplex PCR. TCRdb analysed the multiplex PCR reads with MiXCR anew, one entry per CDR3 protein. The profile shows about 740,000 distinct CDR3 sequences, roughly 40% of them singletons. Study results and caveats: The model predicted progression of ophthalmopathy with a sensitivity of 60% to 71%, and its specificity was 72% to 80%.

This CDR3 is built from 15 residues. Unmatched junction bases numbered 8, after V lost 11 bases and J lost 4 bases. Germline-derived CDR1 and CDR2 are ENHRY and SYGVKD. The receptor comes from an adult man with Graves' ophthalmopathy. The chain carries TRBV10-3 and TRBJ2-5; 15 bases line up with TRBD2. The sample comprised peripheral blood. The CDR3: CAGSTGLAGGETQYF. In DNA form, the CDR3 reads TGTGCCGGCAGTACGGGACTAGCGGGAGGAGAGACCCAGTACTTC.